Included here is one T cell receptor beta chain sequence, with context. This clone was detected only once. This clone's antigen is unknown. It has no much larger one-base neighbor in the sample; base qualities were not kept. The immunoSEQ Assay, a bias-controlled multiplex PCR, was used to amplify TCRbeta CDR3 regions from genomic DNA. As for the original processing: Nucleated cell counts per sample were estimated from amplification of reference gene primers within the assay. Sequence reads were collapsed and filtered to measure the absolute abundance of every unique TCRbeta CDR3 rearrangement. For each sample, productive Simpson clonality was calculated by taking the square root of Simpson's diversity index across productive rearrangements. TCRdb retrieved this table from immuneACCESS and kept in-frame rearrangements only. Not all clones are present; in checked studies, unresolved V genes account for under half, and no reason is known for the remainder. Clone size and V and J calls were adopted from that table, with D and trimming inferred from the DNA. Present in this sample are 250,000 to 350,000 clones, about 85% of which were seen just once. The ten largest clones add up to roughly 0.94% of the sample.

One collaborating source in Seattle enrolled patients during active infection and followed them longitudinally through the course of disease. Collaborating institutions collected whole blood in K2EDTA tubes following their own protocols. For TCRbeta analysis, collaborators shipped samples as frozen whole blood, isolated PBMCs, or DNA extracted from either of those sample types. Unmatched junction bases come to 4, with V trimmed by 2 bases and J by 3 bases. Taken from cysteine to phenylalanine, the CDR3 has 15 residues. Only the CDR3 DNA stays, 45 bases, in frame from base 1. The CDR1 and CDR2 encoded by the germline V gene (reference sequence) are SEHNR and FQNEAQ. This sample is drawn from a study of blood T cell repertoires in COVID-19 (dated by TCRdb to 2019 to 2021). A note on the overall study: Samples from collaborators originated in the United States, Italy and Spain and spanned both the acute and convalescent phases of COVID-19. The material from the prospective study consisted of cDNA or gDNA derived from T cells, B-cell-depleted T cells, or PBMCs. The dataset comprised deeply sampled blood TCRbeta repertoires from subjects exposed to, actively infected with, or recovered from COVID-19. The repertoires were released in a freely available public database intended as a resource for research on the immune response to SARS-CoV-2. Samples were obtained from the ongoing ImmuneRACE study (first 160 participants) and from 1,254 subjects provided by 6 global collaborators. The sample metadata nearly always contained a de-identified subject ID, COVID-19 status, age in years and sex. HLA class I and class II types, where available, came from metadata supplied by the sample provider rather than from assay-based typing. Overall study results and their limits: The quantity of clinical and demographic metadata differed by source and by participant and was supplied without curation.

Sequencing used peripheral blood. In this chain, TRBV7-9 is recombined with TRBJ2-3; TRBD2 matches 8 bases in the middle. This TCR was sampled from a human donor with COVID-19, enrolled during active disease. The donor label of this sample is uncertain. The DNA is as follows: TGTGCCAGCAGCTTATTGGCTAGCGGGACAGATACGCAGTATTTT. It translates as CASSLLASGTDTQYF.